This T cell receptor beta chain appears in the sequencing data of a study of T cell responses to AZD1222 COVID-19 vaccine. Findings and caveats of the study: There were vaccine-associated CD4 TCRs across spike, dominant at 160-218 and 743-854. The study identified only a handful of AZD1222 recipients as seropositive at baseline. Nearly half of unique spike-specific TCRs reportedly avoided B.1.351 and B.1.1.7 mutated regions.

CDR3 length equals 13 residues. V lost 4 bases, J lost 0 bases, and 4 bases lay in between. The germline CDR1 and CDR2 sequences are SGHNT and YYREEE (reference sequence). A remark on this clone: As yet, its antigen is unknown.

Clones were read by immunoSEQ multiplex PCR, and TCRdb kept only the in-frame ones, dropping some. The repertoire holds about 150,000 clones, with 92% as singletons. The TCR originated in an adult who received the AZD1222 COVID-19 vaccine. The chain has TRBV5-4 and TRBJ2-2; D gene uncertain. This material consisted of peripheral blood, taken 28 days after the second AZD1222 dose. The CDR3, as DNA: TGTGCCAGCAGCGGGACGAACACCGGGGAGCTGTTTTTT. It encodes CASSGTNTGELFF.